Shown below are 27 T cell receptor beta chains from a single sample sequenced in a study of a mutant IDH1 vaccine in newly diagnosed glioma. Time point specified: week 5, during vaccination. A 20-mer mutant IDH1 peptide at 300 ug was injected subcutaneously with topical imiquimod. Clones were read by immunoSEQ multiplex PCR, and TCRdb kept only the in-frame ones, dropping some. This sample has 60,000 or so clones, with approximately 79% found just once. Their specific antigens are unknown. The sequencing used PBMCs, collected from a glioma patient whose treatment included an IDH1 peptide vaccine. The receptor source for this set is a woman in her fifties or sixties with glioma.

The chain uses TRBV5-6 and TRBJ1-2, with D unclear. This CDR3 is 12 amino acids long. V lost 0 bases and J 2 bases, leaving 2 bases between the germline ends. The germline V gene has CDR1 SGHDT and CDR2 YYEEEE. The CDR3 nucleotides read TGTGCCAGCAGCTTGGGAAACTATGGCTACACCTTC. Its translation is CASSLGNYGYTF.

The rearrangement joins TRBV7-2 to TRBJ1-4, with D unresolved. The CDR3 totals 17 residues. Trimming left V 5 bases short and J 6 bases short, with 22 bases between. Germline-derived CDR1 and CDR2 are SGHTA and FQGNSA. The CDR3 nucleotides read TGTGCCAGCAGCCCCAGGACGCCGTGGGGAGATGATGAAAAACTGTTTTTT. Translated: CASSPRTPWGDDEKLFF.

The chain uses TRBV7-6 and TRBJ2-7; 7 nucleotides align to TRBD1. V shed 1 base, J shed 2 bases, and the junction held 2 bases outside the gene matches. CDR3 length equals 14 residues. CDR1 is SGHVS, CDR2 FNYEAQ, per germline. The CDR3 DNA reads TGTGCCAGCAGCTTAGGGGACAGCCCCTACGAGCAGTACTTC. It encodes CASSLGDSPYEQYF.

In its sample, this clone ranks as medium-sized. The chain employs TRBV4-3 and TRBJ1-6, with D tentatively TRBD1 (6 bases). Germline lookup yields CDR1 LGHNA and CDR2 YSLEER. V gave up 6 bases and J gave up 7 bases, with 19 bases separating them. There are 16 residues in the CDR3. CDR3 amino acids: CASSRIAGAGNSPLHF. Here the CDR3 DNA reads TGCGCCAGCAGTCGAATAGCGGGGGCAGGGAATTCACCCCTCCACTTT.

The chain recombines TRBV2 with TRBJ1-2, with a tentative D call TRBD1 (5 bases). The germline V gene encodes CDR1 SNHLY and CDR2 FYNNEI. V was clipped by 3 bases and J by 4 bases, with 12 bases between them. There are 14 residues in the CDR3. This chain's CDR3 is CASSDGGSFYGYTF. CDR3 sequence (DNA): TGTGCCAGCAGTGATGGGGGTTCCTTCTATGGCTACACCTTC. Filled out from reference TRBV2 and TRBJ1-2, the complete variable domain reads EPEVTQTPSHQVTQMGQEVILRCVPISNHLYFYWYRQILGQKVEFLVSFYNNEISEKSEIFDDQFSVERPDGSNFTLKIRSTKLEDSAMYFCASSDGGSFYGYTFGSGTRLTVV.

The V and J genes are TRBV29-1 and TRBJ2-7; D gene unclear. Deletions cut 2 bases from V and 2 bases from J, with 16 bases between. The CDR3 runs 15 residues. Looked up from germline, CDR1 is SQVTM and CDR2 is ANQGSEA. CDR3 loop: CSVELGGRRAYEQYF. CDR3 DNA: TGCAGCGTTGAATTGGGCGGCCGTCGGGCCTACGAGCAGTACTTC.

The chain joins TRBV18 to TRBJ1-4, with TRBD1 as a possible D gene (5 bases). V dropped 6 bases and J dropped 7 bases, with 18 bases sitting between them. Germline V gives CDR1 KGHSH, CDR2 LQKENI. The CDR3 totals 15 residues. In DNA form, the CDR3 reads TGTGCCAGCTCCGATCTATCGGGACTTACTGAAAAACTGTTTTTT. Its translation is CASSDLSGLTEKLFF.

This chain uses TRBV10-1 with TRBJ2-2; 8 bases line up with TRBD1. The germline CDR1 and CDR2 sequences are WNHNN and SYGVQD (reference sequence). The CDR3 sequence is 15 residues long. After removal of 5 bases from V and 7 bases from J, the junction contained 9 bases not matched to a gene. The CDR3 sequence is CASSNSQGASGELFF. CDR3 nucleotide sequence: TGCGCCAGCAGTAACAGTCAGGGGGCTAGCGGGGAGCTGTTTTTT.

The chain links TRBV5-4 to TRBJ2-7, with D perhaps matching TRBD2 (7 bases). Trimming stripped 2 bases from V and 2 bases from J, with 14 bases between. This CDR3 comprises 15 residues. Per the germline V gene, CDR1 is SGHNT and CDR2 is YYREEE (reference sequence). CDR3 in DNA: TGTGCCAGCAGCTTACTAGGGGGGGGGACCTACGAGCAGTACTTC. Its translation is CASSLLGGGTYEQYF.

The CDR3 is CASSLGGGSSYNEQFF. CDR3 nucleotides: TGTGCCAGCAGCCTAGGCGGGGGGTCATCCTACAATGAGCAGTTCTTC. The rearrangement links TRBV5-4 to TRBJ2-1, with 8 bases matching TRBD2. The CDR3 consists of 16 residues. After removal of 4 bases from V and 1 base from J, the junction contained 7 bases not matched to a gene. Germline V CDR1 and CDR2: SGHNT, YYREEE (reference sequence).

This chain connects TRBV5-1 to TRBJ2-3, with D tentatively TRBD1 (6 bases). V was pared by 0 bases and J by 1 base, with 9 bases between. This CDR3 contains 15 residues. Germline values: CDR1 SGHRS, CDR2 YFSETQ. As DNA, the CDR3 is TGCGCCAGCAGCTTGGACAGGGTGGGCACAGATACGCAGTATTTT. Amino acid sequence: CASSLDRVGTDTQYF.

The rearrangement uses TRBV5-4 and TRBJ2-5; 7 positions agree with TRBD2. Germline CDR1 and CDR2: SGHNT and YYREEE (reference sequence). Trimming cost V 0 bases and J 3 bases; bases outside gene matches: 2. CDR3 length: 14 amino acids. The DNA of the CDR3 is TGTGCCAGCAGCTTGGGGACTAGGGAAGAGACCCAGTACTTC. Its translation is CASSLGTREETQYF.

The chain uses TRBV6-6 and TRBJ1-4; D is unresolved. Germline V lookup: CDR1 MNHNY, CDR2 SVGAGI (reference sequence). This CDR3 is 14 amino acids long. Between the trimmed V and J ends, which lost 5 bases and 6 bases, there was a span of 13 bases. CDR3 sequence reads: CASSNIGPDEKLFF. Here the CDR3 DNA reads TGTGCCAGCAGTAACATAGGACCCGATGAAAAACTGTTTTTT.

The V call is TRBV5-1, the J call TRBJ2-2; TRBD2 agrees at 7 bases. The CDR3 extends over 14 amino acids. Per the germline V gene, CDR1 is SGHRS and CDR2 is YFSETQ. The V and J ends lost 5 bases and 6 bases, in that order; junction bases with no gene match: 7. CDR3 in amino acids: CASSSRTSPGELFF. The CDR3 nucleotides read TGCGCCAGCAGTAGCCGGACTAGTCCCGGGGAGCTGTTTTTT.

This chain's CDR3 is CASTRTGDQSYNEQFF. The CDR3 nucleotides read TGTGCCAGCACCAGAACGGGAGATCAATCCTACAATGAGCAGTTCTTC. The rearrangement links TRBV28 to TRBJ2-1; D may be TRBD2 (6 bases). CDR1 is MDHEN and CDR2 is SYDVKM in the germline V gene. V was cut by 7 bases and J by 1 base, with 17 bases left in between. The CDR3 covers 16 residues.

The rearrangement uses TRBV28 and TRBJ1-5; 7 bases are a match to TRBD1. Germline V CDR1 and CDR2: MDHEN, SYDVKM. Losses at the gene ends were 9 bases for V and 5 bases for J; bases not matched to a gene: 10. This CDR3 is 14 amino acids long. In DNA, the CDR3 is TGTGCCAGAACCTACAGGGGCCCGGATCAGCCCCAGCATTTT. Residues: CARTYRGPDQPQHF.

This clone was detected once. The chain carries TRBV5-8 and TRBJ2-7; D possibly matches TRBD1 or TRBD2 (7 bases each). Germline assignment: CDR1 SGHTS and CDR2 YDEGEE. This CDR3 is built from 14 residues. V lost 5 bases, J lost 5 bases, and 17 bases lay in between. This chain's CDR3 is CASSISGRGHEQYF. The CDR3, as DNA: TGTGCCAGCAGTATCTCTGGGAGGGGGCACGAGCAGTACTTC.

The chain combines TRBV28 with TRBJ1-5; D is possibly TRBD1 (6 bases). CDR3 length: 14 residues. V lost 5 bases and J 6 bases, leaving 14 bases between the germline ends. Germline-derived CDR1 and CDR2 are MDHEN and SYDVKM. The CDR3 is CASSQTQGLQPQHF. The DNA of the CDR3 is TGTGCCAGCAGTCAGACGCAGGGGCTTCAGCCCCAGCATTTT.

The chain couples TRBV5-4 to TRBJ2-3; D may correspond to TRBD1 or TRBD2 (5 bases each). V lost 4 bases and J lost 4, with 13 bases in between. The germline CDR1 and CDR2 sequences are SGHNT and YYREEE (reference sequence). This CDR3 contains 14 residues. The chain's CDR3 is CASSRRGEADTQYF. The CDR3 region has the DNA TGTGCCAGCAGCCGAAGGGGAGAAGCAGATACGCAGTATTTT.

The J gene is TRBJ2-2, the V gene TRBV7-9; D unresolved. CDR3 length: 13 amino acids. Per the germline V gene, CDR1 is SEHNR and CDR2 is FQNEAQ (reference sequence). V lost 4 bases and J 6 bases, leaving 9 bases between the germline ends. Written as DNA, the CDR3 is TGTGCCAGCAGCTCCTCGAGTCCCGGGGAGCTGTTTTTT. Encoded protein: CASSSSSPGELFF.

The genes are TRBV9 and TRBJ2-1; 10 nucleotides match TRBD2. The V gene end was trimmed by 0 bases and the J gene end by 7 bases; junction bases not matched to a gene: 4. Germline assignment: CDR1 SGDLS and CDR2 YYNGEE. This CDR3 has 15 amino acids. The CDR3 nucleotides read TGTGCCAGCAGCGTAGCCCTAGCGGGGGATAATGAGCAGTTCTTC. Encoded protein: CASSVALAGDNEQFF.

The chain is built from TRBV11-3 and TRBJ2-1; possibly TRBD1 for D (5 bases). CDR1 and CDR2 (germline): SGHNT, YENEEA. This CDR3 has 15 amino acids. Trimming shortened V by 2 bases and J by 4 bases, and 12 bases separated the two germline ends. CDR3 nucleotide sequence: TGTGCCAGCAGCTTATGGACATCGGATTACAATGAGCAGTTCTTC. Encoded protein: CASSLWTSDYNEQFF.

The rearrangement links TRBV14 to TRBJ1-1; unclear D gene. Germline lookup yields CDR1 SGHDN and CDR2 FVKESK. This CDR3 comprises 13 residues. V lost 3 bases and J lost 7, with 12 bases in between. Here the CDR3 reads CASSHKDMSEAFF. The CDR3, as DNA: TGTGCCAGCAGCCATAAGGATATGAGTGAAGCTTTCTTT.

This clone has a single count. The CDR3 here is CASSRRGGRSYNEQFF. DNA of the CDR3: TGTGCCAGTAGTAGGAGGGGGGGGCGCTCCTACAATGAGCAGTTCTTC. This chain joins TRBV19 and TRBJ2-1, with a possible D match to TRBD2 (7 bases). V shed 4 bases and J shed 0 bases, with 13 bases lying between them. The CDR3 consists of 16 residues. Germline CDR1 and CDR2: LNHDA and SQIVND (reference sequence). Together with reference TRBV19 and TRBJ2-1, the CDR3 gives the full variable domain: DGGITQSPKYLFRKEGQNVTLSCEQNLNHDAMYWYRQDPGQGLRLIYYSQIVNDFQKGDIAEGYSVSREKKESFPLTVTSAQKNPTAFYLCASSRRGGRSYNEQFFGPGTRLTVL.

The chain carries TRBV2 and TRBJ1-5; D perhaps matches TRBD1 (5 bases). CDR3 length: 13 residues. CDR1 is SNHLY and CDR2 is FYNNEI in the germline V gene. V was shortened by 4 bases and J by 10 bases, with 14 bases between the two germline ends. This CDR3 reads CASSADTVYPQHF. CDR3 DNA: TGTGCCAGCAGTGCGGACACCGTGTATCCCCAGCATTTT.

A single count supports this clone. The chain joins TRBV27 to TRBJ1-5; 8 nucleotides agree with TRBD1. V was clipped by 3 bases and J by 4 bases; unmatched bases: 2. The CDR3 loop spans 14 amino acids. Looked up from germline, CDR1 is MNHEY and CDR2 is SMNVEV (reference sequence). The CDR3 reads CASSLDRVNQPQHF. CDR3 DNA: TGTGCCAGCAGTTTGGACAGGGTAAATCAGCCCCAGCATTTT.

This clone has only a few counts. The gene calls are TRBV7-3 and TRBJ1-1, with D perhaps TRBD1 (5 bases). Germline V CDR1 and CDR2: SGHTA, FQGTGA. The CDR3 consists of 15 residues. Trimming left V 3 bases short and J 3 bases short, with 14 bases between. In DNA, the CDR3 is TGTGCCAGCAGCTTTAGCCCCCAGGGAGACACTGAAGCTTTCTTT. Translation: CASSFSPQGDTEAFF.